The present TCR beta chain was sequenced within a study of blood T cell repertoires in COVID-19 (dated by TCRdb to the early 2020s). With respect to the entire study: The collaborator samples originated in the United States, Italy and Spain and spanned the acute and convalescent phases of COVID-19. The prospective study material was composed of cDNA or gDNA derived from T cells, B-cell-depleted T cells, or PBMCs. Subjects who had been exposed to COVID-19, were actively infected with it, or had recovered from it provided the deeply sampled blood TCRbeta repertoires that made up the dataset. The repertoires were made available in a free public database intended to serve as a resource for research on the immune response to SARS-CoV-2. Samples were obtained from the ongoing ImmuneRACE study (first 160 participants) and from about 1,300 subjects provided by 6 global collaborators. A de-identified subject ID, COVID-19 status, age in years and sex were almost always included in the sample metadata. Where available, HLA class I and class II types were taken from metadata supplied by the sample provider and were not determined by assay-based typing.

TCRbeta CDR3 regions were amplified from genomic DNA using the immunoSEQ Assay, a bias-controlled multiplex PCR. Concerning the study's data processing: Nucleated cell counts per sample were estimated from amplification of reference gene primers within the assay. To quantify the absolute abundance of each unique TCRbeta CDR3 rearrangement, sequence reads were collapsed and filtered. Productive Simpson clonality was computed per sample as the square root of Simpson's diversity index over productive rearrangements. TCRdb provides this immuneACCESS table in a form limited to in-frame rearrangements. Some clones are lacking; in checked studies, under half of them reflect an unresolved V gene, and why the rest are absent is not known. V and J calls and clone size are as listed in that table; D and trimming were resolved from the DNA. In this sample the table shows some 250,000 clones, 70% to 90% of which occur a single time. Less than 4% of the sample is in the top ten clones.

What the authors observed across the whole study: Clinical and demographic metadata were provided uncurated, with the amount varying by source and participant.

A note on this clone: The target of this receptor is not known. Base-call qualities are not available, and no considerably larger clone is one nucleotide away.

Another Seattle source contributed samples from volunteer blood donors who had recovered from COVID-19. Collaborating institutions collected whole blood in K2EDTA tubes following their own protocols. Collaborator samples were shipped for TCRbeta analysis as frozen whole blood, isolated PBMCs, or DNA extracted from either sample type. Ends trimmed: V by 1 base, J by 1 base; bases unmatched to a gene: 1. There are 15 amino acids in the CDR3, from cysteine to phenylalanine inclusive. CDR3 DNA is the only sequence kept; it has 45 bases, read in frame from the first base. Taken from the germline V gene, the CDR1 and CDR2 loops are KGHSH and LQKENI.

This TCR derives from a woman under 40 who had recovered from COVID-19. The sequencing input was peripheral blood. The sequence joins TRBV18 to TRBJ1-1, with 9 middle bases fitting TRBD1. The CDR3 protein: CASSPLGQGNTEAFF. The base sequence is TGTGCCAGCTCACCACTGGGACAGGGGAACACTGAAGCTTTCTTT.